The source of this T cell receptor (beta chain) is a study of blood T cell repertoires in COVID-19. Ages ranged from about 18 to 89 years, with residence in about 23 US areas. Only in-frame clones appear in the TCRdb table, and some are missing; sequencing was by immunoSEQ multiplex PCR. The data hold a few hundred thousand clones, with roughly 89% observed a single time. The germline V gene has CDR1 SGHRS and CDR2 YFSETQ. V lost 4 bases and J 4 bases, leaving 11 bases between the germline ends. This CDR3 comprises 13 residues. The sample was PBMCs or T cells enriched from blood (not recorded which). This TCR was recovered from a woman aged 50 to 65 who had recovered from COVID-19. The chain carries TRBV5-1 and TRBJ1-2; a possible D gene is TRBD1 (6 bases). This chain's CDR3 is CASSTSQGYGYTF. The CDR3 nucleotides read TGCGCCAGCAGCACATCACAGGGCTATGGCTACACCTTC.